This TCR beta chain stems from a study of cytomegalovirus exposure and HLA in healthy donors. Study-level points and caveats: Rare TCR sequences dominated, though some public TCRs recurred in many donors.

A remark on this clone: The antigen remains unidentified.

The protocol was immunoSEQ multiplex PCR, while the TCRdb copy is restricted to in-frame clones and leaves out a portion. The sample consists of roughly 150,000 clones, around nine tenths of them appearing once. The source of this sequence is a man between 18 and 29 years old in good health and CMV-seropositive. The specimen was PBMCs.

The CDR3 is CASSRTGSSYEQYF. The CDR3, as DNA: TGTGCCAGCAGCCGGACAGGGAGCTCCTACGAGCAGTACTTC. This rearrangement joins TRBV13 to TRBJ2-7; 8 bases are shared with TRBD1. There are 14 residues in the CDR3. Germline values: CDR1 PRHDT, CDR2 FYEKMQ (reference sequence). V shed 5 bases and J 0 bases; nucleotides not matched to a gene: 3.